This T cell receptor (beta chain) originates from a study of OX40 agonist ivuxolimab in advanced cancers. This clone was recorded once. CDR3 length equals 16 residues. Germline loops: CDR1 SGHNT, CDR2 YYREEE (reference sequence). The trim removed 1 base at V and 4 bases at J, leaving 2 bases unmatched. Produced via immunoSEQ multiplex PCR; TCRdb's table is partial and in-frame only. The sample records about 84,000 clones, roughly 89% being singletons. This specimen was CD4+ or CD8+ T cells sorted from blood, taken in a trial of the OX40 agonist ivuxolimab. The chain is built from TRBV5-4 and TRBJ2-1, with 13 nucleotides matching TRBD2. The receptor comes from an adult with an advanced solid tumor such as melanoma, head and neck, liver or kidney cancer. CDR3 in DNA: TGTGCCAGCAGCTTGACTAGCGGGGGGGCGTACAATGAGCAGTTCTTC. Residues: CASSLTSGGAYNEQFF.